The rows below give T cell receptor beta chains drawn from one sample of a study of shared clonotypes between healthy human individuals. Measured with immunoSEQ multiplex PCR; TCRdb has only the in-frame clones, and not every one. The top ten clones hold about 33% of a sample with approximately 640,000 clones, 90% of them seen once. Material for sequencing was memory CD8+ T cells from PBMCs. The source is a man aged 18 to 29 in good health. Some clones in this sample may be carry-over from other donors' samples. Both conserved end residues are part of each CDR3. The order of the fields is V gene, clone size, J gene, CDR3 length, D gene, CDR3 protein, CDR3 DNA. D genes are given only for firm matches. Clone size, where shown, is once, few, many, or a class for clones that have expanded.

V gene: TRBV6-5; clone size: .; J gene: TRBJ2-7; CDR3 length: 15; D gene: .; CDR3 protein: CASSPPRGDGYEQYF; CDR3 DNA: TGTGCCAGCAGTCCTCCTCGCGGGGACGGATACGAGCAGTACTTC
V gene: TRBV10-2; clone size: .; J gene: TRBJ1-5; CDR3 length: 14; D gene: TRBD1; CDR3 protein: CASSQGEGRQPQHF; CDR3 DNA: TGCGCCAGCAGTCAGGGGGAGGGTCGGCAGCCCCAGCATTTT
V gene: TRBV29-1; clone size: .; J gene: TRBJ2-1; CDR3 length: 17; D gene: .; CDR3 protein: CSVEALIPPSSNGEQFF; CDR3 DNA: TGCAGCGTTGAAGCCCTTATTCCTCCTAGCTCGAACGGGGAGCAGTTCTTC
V gene: TRBV7-6; clone size: .; J gene: TRBJ2-3; CDR3 length: 16; D gene: TRBD2; CDR3 protein: CASSWIAGGETDTQYF; CDR3 DNA: TGTGCCAGCAGCTGGATAGCGGGAGGCGAGACAGATACGCAGTATTTT
V gene: TRBV19; clone size: .; J gene: TRBJ1-1; CDR3 length: 14; D gene: .; CDR3 protein: CASSASPTGTEAFF; CDR3 DNA: TGTGCCAGTAGTGCGAGCCCTACAGGCACTGAAGCTTTCTTT
V gene: TRBV4-1; clone size: once; J gene: TRBJ2-7; CDR3 length: 13; D gene: TRBD1; CDR3 protein: CASSQGTGDVQYF; CDR3 DNA: TGCGCCAGCAGCCAAGGGACAGGGGATGTGCAGTACTTC
V gene: TRBV6-5; clone size: .; J gene: TRBJ1-5; CDR3 length: 15; D gene: TRBD1; CDR3 protein: CASSTGARSNQPQHF; CDR3 DNA: TGTGCCAGTTCAACAGGGGCCCGTAGCAATCAGCCCCAGCATTTT
V gene: TRBV6-5; clone size: .; J gene: TRBJ2-7; CDR3 length: 16; D gene: TRBD2; CDR3 protein: CASSYSGGEESYEQYF; CDR3 DNA: TGTGCCAGCAGTTACTCTGGGGGGGAGGAATCCTACGAGCAGTACTTC
V gene: TRBV30; clone size: .; J gene: TRBJ2-7; CDR3 length: 13; D gene: TRBD1; CDR3 protein: CAFRDRGFEEQYF; CDR3 DNA: TGTGCCTTCCGGGACAGGGGATTTGAAGAGCAGTACTTC
V gene: TRBV29-1; clone size: .; J gene: TRBJ1-1; CDR3 length: 15; D gene: .; CDR3 protein: CSVAGDWQGRTEAFF; CDR3 DNA: TGCAGCGTTGCGGGGGATTGGCAGGGCAGGACTGAAGCTTTCTTT
V gene: TRBV5-8; clone size: once; J gene: TRBJ2-1; CDR3 length: 15; D gene: TRBD2; CDR3 protein: CASSPGLAGYNEQFF; CDR3 DNA: TGTGCCAGCAGCCCTGGACTAGCGGGCTACAATGAGCAGTTCTTC
V gene: TRBV15; clone size: .; J gene: TRBJ2-1; CDR3 length: 15; D gene: .; CDR3 protein: CATSGDWTSYNEQFF; CDR3 DNA: TGTGCCACCAGCGGAGACTGGACCTCCTACAATGAGCAGTTCTTC
V gene: TRBV11-2; clone size: .; J gene: TRBJ2-7; CDR3 length: 14; D gene: .; CDR3 protein: CASGPGPSNYEQYF; CDR3 DNA: TGTGCCAGCGGCCCGGGACCGTCGAATTACGAGCAGTACTTC
V gene: TRBV9; clone size: .; J gene: TRBJ2-1; CDR3 length: 13; D gene: .; CDR3 protein: CASSAGHGNEQFF; CDR3 DNA: TGTGCCAGCAGCGCGGGACACGGGAATGAGCAGTTCTTC
V gene: TRBV7-3; clone size: .; J gene: TRBJ1-1; CDR3 length: 14; D gene: TRBD1; CDR3 protein: CASSSQDRGRGAFF; CDR3 DNA: TGTGCCAGCAGCTCCCAGGACAGGGGTCGCGGAGCTTTCTTT
V gene: TRBV6-1; clone size: .; J gene: TRBJ1-1; CDR3 length: 17; D gene: .; CDR3 protein: CASSDGPAGVDGTEAFF; CDR3 DNA: TGTGCCAGCAGTGACGGCCCTGCGGGGGTTGATGGCACTGAAGCTTTCTTT
V gene: TRBV29-1; clone size: .; J gene: TRBJ2-6; CDR3 length: 15; D gene: .; CDR3 protein: CSARDTSSGANVLTF; CDR3 DNA: TGCAGCGCGAGGGACACCAGCTCTGGGGCCAACGTCCTGACTTTC
V gene: TRBV12-5; clone size: few; J gene: TRBJ2-5; CDR3 length: 17; D gene: TRBD1; CDR3 protein: CASGLVRLRGPQETQYF; CDR3 DNA: TGTGCTAGTGGTTTGGTACGGTTAAGGGGGCCCCAAGAGACCCAGTACTTC
V gene: TRBV9; clone size: .; J gene: TRBJ2-2; CDR3 length: 17; D gene: TRBD1; CDR3 protein: CASSLGDRQRVPGELFF; CDR3 DNA: TGTGCCAGCAGCCTGGGGGACAGGCAGCGCGTTCCCGGGGAGCTGTTTTTT
V gene: TRBV4-2; clone size: few; J gene: TRBJ2-7; CDR3 length: 15; D gene: TRBD2; CDR3 protein: CASSQDRAGGYEQYF; CDR3 DNA: TGTGCCAGCAGCCAAGATAGAGCGGGAGGGTACGAGCAGTACTTC
V gene: TRBV27; clone size: .; J gene: TRBJ2-7; CDR3 length: 15; D gene: .; CDR3 protein: CASSPRINFWEEQYF; CDR3 DNA: TGTGCCAGCAGCCCCAGGATTAATTTTTGGGAGGAGCAGTACTTC
V gene: TRBV7-7; clone size: .; J gene: TRBJ2-5; CDR3 length: 16; D gene: TRBD2; CDR3 protein: CASSRGLAGVTETQYF; CDR3 DNA: TGTGCCAGCAGCCGCGGACTAGCGGGAGTTACGGAGACCCAGTACTTC
V gene: TRBV5-1; clone size: .; J gene: TRBJ2-2; CDR3 length: 17; D gene: TRBD2; CDR3 protein: CASSLGAGRARTGELFF; CDR3 DNA: TGCGCCAGCAGCTTGGGAGCCGGGAGGGCCCGCACCGGGGAGCTGTTTTTT
V gene: TRBV7-9; clone size: .; J gene: TRBJ1-4; CDR3 length: 15; D gene: .; CDR3 protein: CASSLEGITNEKLFF; CDR3 DNA: TGTGCCAGCAGCTTAGAGGGGATAACTAATGAAAAACTGTTTTTT
V gene: TRBV28; clone size: few; J gene: TRBJ1-2; CDR3 length: 15; D gene: TRBD1; CDR3 protein: CASSFGTGTNYGYTF; CDR3 DNA: TGTGCCAGCAGTTTCGGGACAGGCACTAACTATGGCTACACCTTC
V gene: TRBV7-9; clone size: once; J gene: TRBJ2-1; CDR3 length: 17; D gene: .; CDR3 protein: CASSLALRSSSYNEQFF; CDR3 DNA: TGTGCCAGCAGCTTAGCCCTCAGGTCAAGCTCCTACAATGAGCAGTTCTTC
V gene: TRBV25-1; clone size: .; J gene: TRBJ1-1; CDR3 length: 11; D gene: .; CDR3 protein: CAAWRGAEAFF; CDR3 DNA: TGTGCCGCTTGGAGAGGCGCTGAAGCTTTCTTT
V gene: TRBV7-6; clone size: few; J gene: TRBJ2-1; CDR3 length: 16; D gene: TRBD2; CDR3 protein: CASSASTSGAAREQFF; CDR3 DNA: TGTGCCAGCAGCGCGTCGACTAGCGGGGCCGCCAGGGAGCAGTTCTTC
V gene: TRBV28; clone size: .; J gene: TRBJ1-1; CDR3 length: 19; D gene: .; CDR3 protein: CASSLFFSGAVLGVGEAFF; CDR3 DNA: TGTGCCAGCAGTTTATTTTTTTCGGGTGCGGTGTTGGGGGTAGGGGAAGCTTTCTTT
V gene: TRBV27; clone size: .; J gene: TRBJ2-3; CDR3 length: 16; D gene: .; CDR3 protein: CASSPLGITNLDTQYF; CDR3 DNA: TGTGCCAGCAGTCCCCTCGGAATTACGAATCTCGATACGCAGTATTTT
V gene: TRBV5-5; clone size: .; J gene: TRBJ1-1; CDR3 length: 13; D gene: .; CDR3 protein: CASSLRPERAAFF; CDR3 DNA: TGTGCCAGCAGCTTGCGTCCGGAGAGGGCTGCTTTCTTT
V gene: TRBV9; clone size: .; J gene: TRBJ2-1; CDR3 length: 17; D gene: .; CDR3 protein: CASSVVEAVGSYNEQFF; CDR3 DNA: TGTGCCAGCAGCGTAGTAGAGGCAGTAGGGTCCTACAATGAGCAGTTCTTC
V gene: TRBV7-9; clone size: .; J gene: TRBJ2-2; CDR3 length: 14; D gene: .; CDR3 protein: CASSLGVTGGELFF; CDR3 DNA: TGTGCCAGCAGCTTGGGTGTAACTGGCGGGGAGCTGTTTTTT
V gene: TRBV27; clone size: once; J gene: TRBJ2-3; CDR3 length: 16; D gene: TRBD2; CDR3 protein: CASSLLLAGVPDTQYF; CDR3 DNA: TGTGCCAGCAGTTTATTACTAGCGGGAGTCCCAGATACGCAGTATTTT
V gene: TRBV4-1; clone size: .; J gene: TRBJ1-5; CDR3 length: 15; D gene: .; CDR3 protein: CASSQVGGEGQPQHF; CDR3 DNA: TGCGCCAGCAGCCAAGTCGGAGGGGAGGGTCAGCCCCAGCATTTT
V gene: TRBV5-6; clone size: .; J gene: TRBJ2-7; CDR3 length: 14; D gene: .; CDR3 protein: CASSLRWANYEQYF; CDR3 DNA: TGTGCCAGCAGCTTGAGATGGGCAAACTACGAGCAGTACTTC
V gene: TRBV28; clone size: .; J gene: TRBJ1-2; CDR3 length: 15; D gene: TRBD1; CDR3 protein: CASSTTGALRNGYTF; CDR3 DNA: TGTGCCAGCAGTACGACAGGGGCCCTCCGCAATGGCTACACCTTC
V gene: TRBV28; clone size: .; J gene: TRBJ2-5; CDR3 length: 18; D gene: .; CDR3 protein: CASSTRDVTGGRLGTQYF; CDR3 DNA: TGTGCCAGCAGTACACGGGACGTCACGGGTGGCCGGTTGGGGACCCAGTACTTC
V gene: TRBV11-2; clone size: .; J gene: TRBJ1-5; CDR3 length: 13; D gene: .; CDR3 protein: CASSLSRNQPQHF; CDR3 DNA: TGTGCCAGCAGCTTATCCAGGAATCAGCCCCAGCATTTT
V gene: TRBV29-1; clone size: once; J gene: TRBJ2-7; CDR3 length: 14; D gene: TRBD1; CDR3 protein: CSVGGTGRGYEQYF; CDR3 DNA: TGCAGCGTAGGAGGGACAGGGAGGGGATACGAGCAGTACTTC